This entry lists 25 T cell receptor beta chains sequenced from one sample in a study of cytomegalovirus exposure and HLA in healthy donors. Only in-frame clones appear in the TCRdb table, and some are missing; sequencing was by immunoSEQ multiplex PCR. This sample carries about 280,000 clones, approximately 87% of them seen once, and the ten largest clones take over 0.85%. Sequencing used PBMCs. These receptors were collected from a woman aged 18-29 years in good health and CMV-seronegative.

The J gene is TRBJ1-5, the V gene TRBV2, with D hard to call. The CDR3 consists of 13 residues. Germline V lookup: CDR1 SNHLY, CDR2 FYNNEI. Trimming cost V 7 bases and J 7 bases, with 14 bases left between them. The CDR3 reads CASTLRAGQPQHF. In DNA form, the CDR3 reads TGTGCCAGCACCTTAAGGGCGGGACAGCCCCAGCATTTT.

A few counts support this clone. This chain connects TRBV6-5 to TRBJ2-7; a possible D gene is TRBD2 (6 bases). Trimming pared 1 base from V and 4 bases from J, leaving 14 bases between. Germline V CDR1 and CDR2: MNHEY, SVGAGI. The CDR3 length is 15 residues. The CDR3 reads CASSYFGTATYEQYF. The CDR3 DNA is TGTGCCAGCAGTTACTTCGGGACTGCGACTTACGAGCAGTACTTC.

The chain couples TRBV4-3 to TRBJ2-7; TRBD2 agrees at 12 bases. Germline CDR1 LGHNA, CDR2 YSLEER. The CDR3 extends over 15 amino acids. V lost 3 bases, J lost 3 bases, and 3 bases stayed unmatched. CDR3 amino acids: CASSQKLAGGYEQYF. In nucleotides, the CDR3 is TGCGCCAGCAGCCAGAAACTAGCGGGAGGCTACGAGCAGTACTTC.

The chain recombines TRBV28 with TRBJ1-2; TRBD1 is a possible D gene (6 bases). Between the trimmed V and J ends, which lost 5 bases and 5 bases, there was a span of 15 bases. Per germline, CDR1 MDHEN and CDR2 SYDVKM. CDR3 size: 14 residues. CDR3: CASSRDQGFYGYTF. Here the CDR3 DNA reads TGTGCCAGCAGTAGGGACCAGGGGTTTTATGGCTACACCTTC.

The rearrangement links TRBV10-2 to TRBJ1-1, with 7 bases that match TRBD1. The CDR3 is made up of 13 amino acids. Germline V gene lookup returns CDR1 WSHSY and CDR2 SAAADI. Trimming took 6 bases from V and 8 from J; bases not matched to a gene: 9. CDR3 sequence: CASSAMTGPEAFF. The CDR3 bases are TGCGCCAGCAGCGCAATGACAGGGCCGGAAGCTTTCTTT.

The chain employs TRBV6-5 and TRBJ1-4; D unresolved. V was shortened by 0 bases and J by 8 bases, with 10 bases between the two germline ends. The germline gives CDR1 MNHEY, CDR2 SVGAGI. The CDR3 covers 14 residues. CDR3 in amino acids: CASSYSGRSEKLFF. The CDR3 nucleotides read TGTGCCAGCAGTTACTCTGGGCGTTCGGAAAAACTGTTTTTT.

V usage is TRBV25-1 and J usage is TRBJ2-5; 9 positions agree with TRBD2. J lost 4 bases, V lost 7 bases, and 4 bases had no gene match. Germline V lookup: CDR1 MGHDK, CDR2 SYGVNS. The CDR3 has 13 residues. The CDR3 sequence is CASKAGGPETQYF. The DNA for the CDR3 is TGTGCCAGCAAAGCGGGGGGTCCAGAGACCCAGTACTTC.

The rearrangement uses TRBV4-1 and TRBJ2-3; TRBD2 aligns across 7 bases. Trimming at V came to 0 bases and at J to 8 bases, leaving 11 bases not matched to a gene. This CDR3 region has 16 residues. Germline CDR1 MGHRA, CDR2 YSYEKL. CDR3 in DNA: TGCGCCAGCAGCCAAGACCCGGGAGTGGGGGGGGGTACGCAGTATTTT. Its protein product is CASSQDPGVGGGTQYF.

The rearrangement joins TRBV7-2 to TRBJ1-5; possibly TRBD1 for D (6 bases). The CDR3 runs to 15 residues. Germline V gene sequence: CDR1 SGHTA, CDR2 FQGNSA. The V gene lost 2 bases and the J gene lost 4 bases, with 12 bases spanning the gap. The chain's CDR3 is CASSLYRALNQPQHF. Written as DNA, the CDR3 is TGTGCCAGCAGCTTATACAGGGCGCTAAATCAGCCCCAGCATTTT.

This rearrangement joins TRBV10-3 to TRBJ2-7; tentative D call: TRBD1 (6 bases). CDR1 is ENHRY and CDR2 is SYGVKD in the germline V gene. The CDR3 contains 13 residues. V was cut by 6 bases and J by 3 bases, with 12 bases left in between. CDR3 DNA sequence: TGTGCCATCAGCGGCCAGGGACACTACGAGCAGTACTTC. Translated: CAISGQGHYEQYF.

The chain carries TRBV2 and TRBJ2-5; D may be TRBD2 (6 bases). The CDR3 consists of 15 residues. V was shortened by 2 bases and J by 5 bases, with 15 bases between the two germline ends. The germline CDR1 and CDR2 sequences are SNHLY and FYNNEI. For the CDR3, the DNA is TGTGCCAGCAGTGAACCAACGGGAGTCGTGGAGACCCAGTACTTC. Translating gives CASSEPTGVVETQYF.

CDR3 loop: CASSRRGTGATGELFF. In DNA form, the CDR3 reads TGCGCCAGCAGCCGACGGGGGACAGGGGCCACCGGGGAGCTGTTTTTT. V usage is TRBV4-1 and J usage is TRBJ2-2; the match to TRBD1 covers 10 bases. Germline V gene data show CDR1 as MGHRA and CDR2 as YSYEKL. The CDR3 runs to 16 residues. V lost 4 bases, J lost 4 bases, and 6 bases stayed unmatched.

The chain couples TRBV7-9 to TRBJ2-1; TRBD2 aligns across 7 bases. V dropped 5 bases and J dropped 1; count of bases not matched to a gene: 8. This CDR3 region has 16 residues. Germline assignment: CDR1 SEHNR and CDR2 FQNEAQ (reference sequence). Here the CDR3 DNA reads TGTGCCAGCAGCCCGAGGGAGGGACCATCCTACAATGAGCAGTTCTTC. This translates into CASSPREGPSYNEQFF.

This clone was seen only once. The chain is built from TRBV13 and TRBJ2-5, with D unresolved. V was pared by 3 bases and J by 2 bases, with 13 bases between. This CDR3 has 15 residues. Germline V gene lookup returns CDR1 PRHDT and CDR2 FYEKMQ (reference sequence). This CDR3 is CASSFRTNLQETQYF. In DNA form, the CDR3 reads TGTGCCAGCAGCTTTCGCACTAATTTACAAGAGACCCAGTACTTC.

The chain is built from TRBV6-1 and TRBJ1-4; the D gene is possibly TRBD1 (5 bases). This CDR3 spans 15 amino acids. Germline CDR1 and CDR2: MNHNS and SASEGT. V lost 6 bases to trimming and J lost 8 bases, with 19 bases between them. In nucleotides, the CDR3 is TGTGCCAGCAGCGCTCGGACCGGGGGAGGGGAAAAACTGTTTTTT. This gives the protein CASSARTGGGEKLFF.

The chain employs TRBV6-5 and TRBJ2-6; possible D gene TRBD2, 6 bases. The CDR3 is made up of 16 amino acids. Germline loops: CDR1 MNHEY, CDR2 SVGAGI. V gave up 2 bases and J gave up 0 bases, with 8 bases separating them. The CDR3 is CASSYRGVSGANVLTF. CDR3 nucleotides: TGTGCCAGCAGTTACCGCGGGGTCTCTGGGGCCAACGTCCTGACTTTC.

The chain links TRBV4-1 to TRBJ2-1; 7 bases align to TRBD1. Germline values: CDR1 MGHRA, CDR2 YSYEKL. J lost 7 bases, V lost 1 base, and 7 bases had no gene match. The CDR3 runs to 15 residues. Written as DNA, the CDR3 is TGCGCCAGCAGCCAAGTGGGACAGCGTATAAATGAGCAGTTCTTC. This translates into CASSQVGQRINEQFF.

The J gene is TRBJ2-1, the V gene TRBV7-3; 9 nucleotides align to TRBD2. This CDR3 has 16 residues. Germline trimming cut 4 bases from V and 3 bases from J; bases unmatched to any gene: 7. Germline V CDR1 and CDR2: SGHTA, FQGTGA. CDR3: CASSSLRSGSYNEQFF. CDR3 nucleotides: TGTGCCAGCAGCTCCCTCCGTAGCGGGAGCTACAATGAGCAGTTCTTC.

V gene TRBV7-3 combines with J gene TRBJ2-1, with 8 bases lining up with TRBD2. The V segment lost 5 bases and the J segment 4 bases; nucleotides outside the gene matches: 19. Per the germline V gene, CDR1 is SGHTA and CDR2 is FQGTGA. CDR3 length equals 19 residues. CDR3 in amino acids: CASSITGGREVPTYNEQFF. DNA of the CDR3: TGTGCCAGCAGCATCACTGGAGGGCGGGAGGTCCCGACTTACAATGAGCAGTTCTTC.

V gene TRBV7-9 combines with J gene TRBJ1-1; D may be TRBD1 (6 bases). The CDR3 runs 15 residues. CDR1 and CDR2 from the germline V gene are SEHNR and FQNEAQ (reference sequence). Trimming took 5 bases from V and 5 from J, leaving 18 bases between them. In DNA, the CDR3 is TGTGCCAGCAGCCAATCCGGGACAAAGAGAACTGAAGCTTTCTTT. Its translation is CASSQSGTKRTEAFF.

The chain is built from TRBV6-5 and TRBJ2-1, with D possibly being TRBD2 (5 bases). Germline V gene sequence: CDR1 MNHEY, CDR2 SVGAGI. This CDR3 region has 16 residues. V gave up 2 bases and J gave up 2 bases, with 13 bases separating them. The CDR3, as DNA: TGTGCCAGCAGTTACGGGTCCGGGGATCCCTACAATGAGCAGTTCTTC. It yields the protein CASSYGSGDPYNEQFF.

The V gene is TRBV23-1, the J gene TRBJ1-5; D is perhaps TRBD1 (6 bases). TRBV23-1 falls under the ORF class, with uncertain function. CDR3 length: 23 amino acids. The V end was cut by 0 bases, the J end by 1 base, with 31 bases between. DNA for the CDR3: TGCGCCAGCAGTCAATCCCAAACCCTGGCTGGACAGTACATATCAGGCAGCAATCAGCCCCAGCATTTT. This translates into CASSQSQTLAGQYISGSNQPQHF.

The V gene is TRBV14, the J gene TRBJ1-4; D gene unclear. There are 14 residues in the CDR3. CDR1 is SGHDN, CDR2 FVKESK, per germline. V was cut by 0 bases and J by 7 bases, with 9 bases left in between. The CDR3 spells CASSQDSPGEKLFF. The CDR3 nucleotides read TGTGCCAGCAGCCAAGATAGTCCAGGTGAAAAACTGTTTTTT.

This clone was recorded only once. The rearrangement uses TRBV28 and TRBJ1-2; perhaps TRBD1 as D (6 bases). V lost 3 bases, J lost 3 bases, and 14 bases lay in between. CDR3 size: 15 residues. Per germline, CDR1 MDHEN and CDR2 SYDVKM. CDR3 protein: CASSLGTKGDYGYTF. CDR3 bases: TGTGCCAGCAGTTTGGGGACAAAGGGCGACTATGGCTACACCTTC.

CDR3 sequence: CATRQGTDTQYF. The CDR3, as DNA: TGTGCCACTAGACAGGGTACAGATACGCAGTATTTT. The chain links TRBV19 to TRBJ2-3, with 7 bases identical to TRBD1. This CDR3 comprises 12 residues. V shed 10 bases and J 3 bases; nucleotides not matched to a gene: 4. Germline CDR1 reads LNHDA; CDR2 reads SQIVND (reference sequence).